These T cell receptor beta chains were read from a single sample in a study of OX40 agonist ivuxolimab in advanced cancers. Assay: immunoSEQ multiplex PCR; the TCRdb copy retains only in-frame clones and omits some. The table has tens of thousands of clones, roughly 80% seen once; the top ten hold approximately 2.5%. The sequencing here drew on CD4+ or CD8+ T cells sorted from blood, taken in a trial of the OX40 agonist ivuxolimab. These receptors were obtained from an adult with an advanced solid tumor such as melanoma, head and neck, liver or kidney cancer. Both conserved end residues are part of each CDR3. The D gene is left open where the match is weak. A clone size is listed for some rows: how often the clone was seen (once, few, many), or a class if it is expanded.

CDR3nt: TGTGCCAGCAGTGAAGCCTACGAGCAGTACTTC
CDR3aa: CASSEAYEQYF
j_gene: TRBJ2-7
d_gene: NA
abundance: NA
v_gene: TRBV2

CDR3nt: TGTGCCAGTAGTGTTGGTCTTCAGGGGGCAGATACGCAGTATTTT
CDR3aa: CASSVGLQGADTQYF
j_gene: TRBJ2-3
d_gene: TRBD1
abundance: NA
v_gene: TRBV19

CDR3nt: TGTGCCAGCAAAAGACTAGCGCGCCCAGATACGCAGTATTTT
CDR3aa: CASKRLARPDTQYF
j_gene: TRBJ2-3
d_gene: TRBD2
abundance: NA
v_gene: TRBV6-6

CDR3nt: TGTGCCAGCAGCTATGGGACGCCGAATCAGCCCCAGCATTTT
CDR3aa: CASSYGTPNQPQHF
j_gene: TRBJ1-5
d_gene: NA
abundance: NA
v_gene: TRBV7-9

CDR3nt: TGTGCCAGCAGCTTTAGCGGGGGCCTCGAGAATGAGCAGTTCTTC
CDR3aa: CASSFSGGLENEQFF
j_gene: TRBJ2-1
d_gene: TRBD2
abundance: NA
v_gene: TRBV7-3

CDR3nt: TGTGCCAGCAGTTCCCATCGGACCGAGAACTCCTACGAGCAGTACTTC
CDR3aa: CASSSHRTENSYEQYF
j_gene: TRBJ2-7
d_gene: NA
abundance: few
v_gene: TRBV27

CDR3nt: TGTGCTAGTGGTTTGGTAGATCAGCCCCAGCATTTT
CDR3aa: CASGLVDQPQHF
j_gene: TRBJ1-5
d_gene: NA
abundance: NA
v_gene: TRBV12-5

CDR3nt: TGTGCCTGGAGTCCCTCAGCGGATTCACCCCTCCACTTT
CDR3aa: CAWSPSADSPLHF
j_gene: TRBJ1-6
d_gene: NA
abundance: NA
v_gene: TRBV30

CDR3nt: TGTGCCAGCAGTTACTCGATCCAGCGGAATGAGCAGTTCTTC
CDR3aa: CASSYSIQRNEQFF
j_gene: TRBJ2-1
d_gene: NA
abundance: NA
v_gene: TRBV6-6

CDR3nt: TGCGCCAGCAGCCAAGGTCTAGCGGGGAACTACGAGCAGTACTTC
CDR3aa: CASSQGLAGNYEQYF
j_gene: TRBJ2-7
d_gene: TRBD2
abundance: NA
v_gene: TRBV4-3

CDR3nt: TGTGCCAGCAGTTTAAACGGGGGGGTTACTGAAGCTTTCTTT
CDR3aa: CASSLNGGVTEAFF
j_gene: TRBJ1-1
d_gene: NA
abundance: NA
v_gene: TRBV27

CDR3nt: TGTGCCAGCAGCTTATGGACAGGGGAAGAGACCCAGTACTTC
CDR3aa: CASSLWTGEETQYF
j_gene: TRBJ2-5
d_gene: TRBD1
abundance: NA
v_gene: TRBV11-2

CDR3nt: TGTGCCAGCAGTGAAGGGTTGAACACTGAAGCTTTCTTT
CDR3aa: CASSEGLNTEAFF
j_gene: TRBJ1-1
d_gene: NA
abundance: once
v_gene: TRBV2

CDR3nt: TGTGCCAGCAGCTCCCGGACAGGGGACAACTACGAGCAGTACTTC
CDR3aa: CASSSRTGDNYEQYF
j_gene: TRBJ2-7
d_gene: TRBD1
abundance: NA
v_gene: TRBV5-6

CDR3nt: TGTGCCAGCAGTATCCTGGGGGCGGGAGTGGTTGAGCAGTTCTTC
CDR3aa: CASSILGAGVVEQFF
j_gene: TRBJ2-1
d_gene: NA
abundance: once
v_gene: TRBV9

CDR3nt: TGTGCCAGCAGCCAAGTTGGGGGCCCCGGAGGGGGGCATAACACAGATACGCAGTATTTT
CDR3aa: CASSQVGGPGGGHNTDTQYF
j_gene: TRBJ2-3
d_gene: NA
abundance: NA
v_gene: TRBV4-2

CDR3nt: TGTGCCAGCAGCTTAGACAGCTCGTCATCTGGAAACACCATATATTTT
CDR3aa: CASSLDSSSSGNTIYF
j_gene: TRBJ1-3
d_gene: NA
abundance: NA
v_gene: TRBV11-1

CDR3nt: TGTGCCAGCAGCAACAGGACAACAGGTCGTATTGGCTACACCTTC
CDR3aa: CASSNRTTGRIGYTF
j_gene: TRBJ1-2
d_gene: NA
abundance: NA
v_gene: TRBV7-9

CDR3nt: TGTGCCAGCAGCCGGGACAGGGGACCCTCCTACGAGCAGTACTTC
CDR3aa: CASSRDRGPSYEQYF
j_gene: TRBJ2-7
d_gene: TRBD1
abundance: NA
v_gene: TRBV11-2

CDR3nt: TGTGCCAGCAGCTTGGAGTCGCCCGGCGGGACCCAGTACTTC
CDR3aa: CASSLESPGGTQYF
j_gene: TRBJ2-5
d_gene: NA
abundance: NA
v_gene: TRBV5-4

CDR3nt: TGTGCCAGCAGTGAAGGACGGACGTTCTCTGGGGCCAACGTCCTGACTTTC
CDR3aa: CASSEGRTFSGANVLTF
j_gene: TRBJ2-6
d_gene: NA
abundance: NA
v_gene: TRBV6-1

CDR3nt: TGTGCCAGCAGCTTGAGCCAGGGAGGGAATTGGGCCAAAAACATTCAGTACTTC
CDR3aa: CASSLSQGGNWAKNIQYF
j_gene: TRBJ2-4
d_gene: TRBD2
abundance: NA
v_gene: TRBV5-6

CDR3nt: TGTGCCAGCAGTTATATAGCTAGCGGGGCTTACGAGCAGTACTTC
CDR3aa: CASSYIASGAYEQYF
j_gene: TRBJ2-7
d_gene: TRBD2
abundance: NA
v_gene: TRBV6-6

CDR3nt: TGTGCCAGCAGCTTAAAGGGCTCCGGGACGGTATCTAACTATGGCTACACCTTC
CDR3aa: CASSLKGSGTVSNYGYTF
j_gene: TRBJ1-2
d_gene: NA
abundance: once
v_gene: TRBV7-3

CDR3nt: TGTGCCAGCAGCTCCCGTGGGGGGGGCATAGACACCGGGGAGCTGTTTTTT
CDR3aa: CASSSRGGGIDTGELFF
j_gene: TRBJ2-2
d_gene: NA
abundance: NA
v_gene: TRBV7-6

CDR3nt: TGCGCCAGCAGCCAAGACCGGGGCAGCGTTGGAAACACCATATATTTT
CDR3aa: CASSQDRGSVGNTIYF
j_gene: TRBJ1-3
d_gene: NA
abundance: NA
v_gene: TRBV4-3

CDR3nt: TGTGCCAGCAGCTTTAGAAGGGTCGATCAGCCCCAGCATTTT
CDR3aa: CASSFRRVDQPQHF
j_gene: TRBJ1-5
d_gene: NA
abundance: once
v_gene: TRBV7-2

CDR3nt: TGTGCCAGTAGTAAAGGGGTCAGGGATGAGCAGTTCTTC
CDR3aa: CASSKGVRDEQFF
j_gene: TRBJ2-1
d_gene: NA
abundance: NA
v_gene: TRBV19

CDR3nt: TGTGCCAGCAGACCTTCGATGGGACACCGACCCTACGAGCAGTACTTC
CDR3aa: CASRPSMGHRPYEQYF
j_gene: TRBJ2-7
d_gene: NA
abundance: NA
v_gene: TRBV19

CDR3nt: TGTGCCAGCAGCTTTACAGTGGACACTGAAGCTTTCTTT
CDR3aa: CASSFTVDTEAFF
j_gene: TRBJ1-1
d_gene: NA
abundance: NA
v_gene: TRBV5-4

CDR3nt: TGCGCCAGCAGCACCGGGACAGGGACTATCAATCAGCCCCAGCATTTT
CDR3aa: CASSTGTGTINQPQHF
j_gene: TRBJ1-5
d_gene: TRBD1
abundance: NA
v_gene: TRBV4-1

CDR3nt: TGTGCCAGTAGAGACGGTAGCAATCAGCCCCAGCATTTT
CDR3aa: CASRDGSNQPQHF
j_gene: TRBJ1-5
d_gene: NA
abundance: NA
v_gene: TRBV6-1

CDR3nt: TGTGCCAGCAGCTCCTCAGGGGCTGGCTACACCTTC
CDR3aa: CASSSSGAGYTF
j_gene: TRBJ1-2
d_gene: NA
abundance: NA
v_gene: TRBV7-9

CDR3nt: TGCGCCAGCAGCTTGGGACGCACAGGGGACGTGGCTTTCTTT
CDR3aa: CASSLGRTGDVAFF
j_gene: TRBJ1-1
d_gene: TRBD1
abundance: NA
v_gene: TRBV5-1

CDR3nt: TGTGCCAGTACCCAGACGGGGGCTTACTCTGGAAACACCATATATTTT
CDR3aa: CASTQTGAYSGNTIYF
j_gene: TRBJ1-3
d_gene: NA
abundance: NA
v_gene: TRBV19

CDR3nt: TGTGCCAGCAGCGCTCGGACAGGGGGTTTTGCAGATACGCAGTATTTT
CDR3aa: CASSARTGGFADTQYF
j_gene: TRBJ2-3
d_gene: TRBD1
abundance: NA
v_gene: TRBV7-2

CDR3nt: TGCGCCAGCAGCTTGGATGAGCAGTACTTC
CDR3aa: CASSLDEQYF
j_gene: TRBJ2-7
d_gene: NA
abundance: NA
v_gene: TRBV5-1

CDR3nt: TGTGCCAGCAGCCCAGGGGGGGGAAGGACAGATACGCAGTATTTT
CDR3aa: CASSPGGGRTDTQYF
j_gene: TRBJ2-3
d_gene: NA
abundance: NA
v_gene: TRBV11-3

CDR3nt: TGCGCCAGCAGTGGGGGGACTATAGCCAAAAACATTCAGTACTTC
CDR3aa: CASSGGTIAKNIQYF
j_gene: TRBJ2-4
d_gene: TRBD2
abundance: NA
v_gene: TRBV10-2

CDR3nt: TGCGCCAGCAGCCAAGGAGTCCCGGGACAGGGAGGTGATACGCAGTATTTT
CDR3aa: CASSQGVPGQGGDTQYF
j_gene: TRBJ2-3
d_gene: TRBD1
abundance: NA
v_gene: TRBV4-3